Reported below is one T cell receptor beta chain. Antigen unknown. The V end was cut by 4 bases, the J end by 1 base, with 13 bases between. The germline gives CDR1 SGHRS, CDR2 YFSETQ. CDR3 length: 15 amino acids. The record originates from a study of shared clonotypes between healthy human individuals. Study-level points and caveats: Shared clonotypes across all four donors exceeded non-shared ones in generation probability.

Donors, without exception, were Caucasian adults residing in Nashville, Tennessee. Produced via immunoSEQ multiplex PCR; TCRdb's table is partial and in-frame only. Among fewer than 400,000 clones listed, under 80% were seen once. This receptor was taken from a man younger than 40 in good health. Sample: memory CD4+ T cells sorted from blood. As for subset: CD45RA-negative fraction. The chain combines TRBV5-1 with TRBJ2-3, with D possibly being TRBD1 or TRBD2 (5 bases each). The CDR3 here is CASSPRDAGTDTQYF. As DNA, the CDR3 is TGCGCCAGCAGCCCCCGGGACGCTGGCACAGATACGCAGTATTTT.